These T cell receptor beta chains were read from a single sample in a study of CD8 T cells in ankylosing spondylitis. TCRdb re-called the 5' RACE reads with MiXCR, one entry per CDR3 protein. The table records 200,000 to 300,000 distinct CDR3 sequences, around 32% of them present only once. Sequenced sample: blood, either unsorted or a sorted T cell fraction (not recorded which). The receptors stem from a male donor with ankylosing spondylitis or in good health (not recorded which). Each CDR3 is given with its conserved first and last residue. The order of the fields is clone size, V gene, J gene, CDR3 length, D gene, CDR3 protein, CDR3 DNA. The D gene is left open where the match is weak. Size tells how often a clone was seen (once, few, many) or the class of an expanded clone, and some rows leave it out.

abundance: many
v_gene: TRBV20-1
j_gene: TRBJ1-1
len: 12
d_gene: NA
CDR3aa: CSAPVSPHEAFF
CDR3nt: TGCAGTGCTCCGGTTAGCCCCCATGAAGCTTTCTTT

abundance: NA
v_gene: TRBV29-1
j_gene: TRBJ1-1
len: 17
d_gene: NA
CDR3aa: CSVVPITAYPSNTEAFF
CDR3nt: TGCAGCGTTGTGCCCATTACAGCATACCCCTCGAACACTGAAGCTTTCTTT

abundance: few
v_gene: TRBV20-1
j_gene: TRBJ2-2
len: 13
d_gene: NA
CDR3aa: CSARDVGAGELFF
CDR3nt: TGCAGTGCTAGAGATGTGGGGGCCGGGGAGCTGTTTTTT

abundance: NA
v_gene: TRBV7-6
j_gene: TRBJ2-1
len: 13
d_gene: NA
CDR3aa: CASSLVPLHEQFF
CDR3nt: TGTGCCAGCAGCTTAGTTCCCCTCCATGAGCAGTTCTTC

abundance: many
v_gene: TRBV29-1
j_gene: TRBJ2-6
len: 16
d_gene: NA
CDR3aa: CSVEDGPPSGANVLTF
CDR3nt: TGCAGCGTTGAAGACGGGCCCCCCTCTGGGGCCAACGTCCTGACTTTC

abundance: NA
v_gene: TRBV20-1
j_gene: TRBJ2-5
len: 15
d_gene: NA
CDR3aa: CSARDQGISKETQYF
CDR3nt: TGCAGTGCTAGAGATCAGGGCATTAGTAAAGAGACCCAGTACTTC

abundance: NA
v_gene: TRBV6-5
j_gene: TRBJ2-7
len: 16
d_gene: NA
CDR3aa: CASSYSRPSTGREQYF
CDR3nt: TGTGCCAGCAGTTACTCGAGGCCTAGCACGGGTCGAGAGCAGTACTTC

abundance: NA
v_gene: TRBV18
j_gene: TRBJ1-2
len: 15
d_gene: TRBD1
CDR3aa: CASSIGTEGPNGYTF
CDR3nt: TGTGCCAGCTCTATTGGGACAGAGGGCCCCAATGGCTACACCTTC

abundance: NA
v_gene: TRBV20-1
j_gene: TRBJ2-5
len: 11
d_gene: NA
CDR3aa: CSAPKGETQYF
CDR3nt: TGCAGTGCCCCCAAAGGAGAGACCCAGTACTTC

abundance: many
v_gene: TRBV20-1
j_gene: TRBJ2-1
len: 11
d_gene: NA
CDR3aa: CSARARQDPFF
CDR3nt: TGCAGTGCTAGAGCGCGGCAGGACCCGTTCTTC

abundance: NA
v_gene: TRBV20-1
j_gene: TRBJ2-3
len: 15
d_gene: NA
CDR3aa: CSASPPRKSADTQYF
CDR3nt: TGCAGTGCCAGCCCCCCCAGAAAGAGCGCAGATACGCAGTATTTT

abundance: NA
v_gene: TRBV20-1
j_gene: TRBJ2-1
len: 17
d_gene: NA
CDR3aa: CSAPEGYGTSIYNEQFF
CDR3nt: TGCAGTGCCCCCGAAGGGTATGGGACAAGTATCTACAATGAGCAGTTCTTC

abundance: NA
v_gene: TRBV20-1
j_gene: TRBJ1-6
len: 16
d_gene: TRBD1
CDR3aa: CSARDPGQGIGSPLHF
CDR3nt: TGCAGTGCTAGAGATCCGGGACAGGGGATCGGTTCACCCCTCCACTTT

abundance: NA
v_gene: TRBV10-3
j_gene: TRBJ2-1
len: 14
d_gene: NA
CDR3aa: CAISESIGQPEQFF
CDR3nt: TGTGCCATCAGTGAGTCGATAGGGCAGCCCGAGCAGTTCTTC

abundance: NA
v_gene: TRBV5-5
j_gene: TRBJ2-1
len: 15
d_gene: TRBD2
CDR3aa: CASSLVRGVHNEQFF
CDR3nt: TGTGCCAGCAGCTTGGTTCGGGGGGTACACAATGAGCAGTTCTTC

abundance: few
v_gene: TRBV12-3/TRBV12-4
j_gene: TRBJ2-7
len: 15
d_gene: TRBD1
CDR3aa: CASRDGQGLTYEQYF
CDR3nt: TGTGCCAGCAGGGATGGACAGGGGCTAACCTACGAGCAGTACTTC

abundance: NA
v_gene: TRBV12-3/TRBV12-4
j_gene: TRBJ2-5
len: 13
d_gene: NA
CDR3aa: CASSMLYQETQYF
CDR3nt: TGTGCCAGCAGTATGCTATATCAAGAGACCCAGTACTTC

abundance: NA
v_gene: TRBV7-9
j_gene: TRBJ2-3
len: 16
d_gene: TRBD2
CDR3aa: CASSLSYGLDSDTQYF
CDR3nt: TGTGCCAGCAGCCTTAGCTACGGACTAGATTCAGATACGCAGTATTTT

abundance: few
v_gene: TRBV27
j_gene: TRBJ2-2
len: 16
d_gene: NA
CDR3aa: CASSLWGATNTGELFF
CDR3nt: TGTGCCAGCAGTTTATGGGGGGCTACGAACACCGGGGAGCTGTTTTTT

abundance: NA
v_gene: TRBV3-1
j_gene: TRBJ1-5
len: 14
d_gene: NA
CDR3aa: CASSPNSQAQPQHF
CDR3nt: TGTGCCAGCAGCCCAAATTCTCAGGCTCAGCCCCAGCATTTT

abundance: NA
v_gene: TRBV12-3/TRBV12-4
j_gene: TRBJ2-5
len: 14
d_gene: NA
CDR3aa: CASSPPHSQETQYF
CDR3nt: TGTGCCAGCAGTCCGCCTCATTCTCAAGAGACCCAGTACTTC

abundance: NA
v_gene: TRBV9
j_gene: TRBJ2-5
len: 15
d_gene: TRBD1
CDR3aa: CASIVDGTAQETQYF
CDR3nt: TGTGCCAGCATCGTCGATGGGACAGCACAAGAGACCCAGTACTTC

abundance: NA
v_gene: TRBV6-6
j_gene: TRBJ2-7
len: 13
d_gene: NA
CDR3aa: CASRRDASYEQYF
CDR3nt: TGTGCCAGCAGACGGGACGCATCCTACGAGCAGTACTTC

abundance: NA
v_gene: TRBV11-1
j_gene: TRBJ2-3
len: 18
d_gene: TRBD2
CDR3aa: CASSYLLNSGGEIDTQYF
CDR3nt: TGTGCCAGCAGCTACCTCCTCAATAGCGGGGGGGAAATAGATACGCAGTATTTT

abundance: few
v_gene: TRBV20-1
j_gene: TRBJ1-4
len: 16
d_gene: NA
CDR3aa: CSAEVGGQATNEKLFF
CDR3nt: TGCAGTGCGGAAGTGGGGGGTCAAGCAACTAATGAAAAACTGTTTTTT

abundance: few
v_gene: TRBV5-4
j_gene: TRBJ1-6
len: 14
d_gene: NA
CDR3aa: CASSLSQGESPLHF
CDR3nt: TGTGCCAGCAGCTTGTCGCAGGGTGAATCACCCCTCCACTTT

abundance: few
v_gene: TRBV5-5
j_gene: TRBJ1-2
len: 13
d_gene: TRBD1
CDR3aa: CASSKQGADGYTF
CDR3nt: TGTGCCAGCAGCAAGCAGGGGGCGGACGGCTACACCTTC

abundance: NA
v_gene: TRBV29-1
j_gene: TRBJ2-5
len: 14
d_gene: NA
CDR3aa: CSVAKDSAGETQYF
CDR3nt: TGCAGCGTCGCAAAGGACAGCGCTGGGGAGACCCAGTACTTC

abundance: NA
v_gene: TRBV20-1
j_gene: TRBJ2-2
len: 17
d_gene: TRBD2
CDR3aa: CSARDRLTGGNTGELFF
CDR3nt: TGCAGTGCTAGAGATCGGTTAACGGGGGGAAACACCGGGGAGCTGTTTTTT

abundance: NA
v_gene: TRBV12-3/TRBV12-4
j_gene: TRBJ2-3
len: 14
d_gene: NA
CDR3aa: CASSSGGYTDTQYF
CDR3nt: TGTGCCAGCAGCTCAGGGGGGTACACAGATACGCAGTATTTT

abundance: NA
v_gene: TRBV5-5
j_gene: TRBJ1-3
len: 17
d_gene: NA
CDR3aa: CASSSQAASSSGNTIYF
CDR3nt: TGTGCCAGCAGCTCGCAGGCGGCTTCCTCCTCTGGAAACACCATATATTTT

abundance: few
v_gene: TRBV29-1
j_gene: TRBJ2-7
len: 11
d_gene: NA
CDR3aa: CSVLNHYEQYF
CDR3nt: TGCAGCGTTCTTAACCACTACGAGCAGTACTTC

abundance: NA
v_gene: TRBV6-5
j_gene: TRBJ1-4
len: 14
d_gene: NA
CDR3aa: CASSYSTAGEKLFF
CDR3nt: TGTGCCAGCAGTTACTCGACAGCAGGTGAAAAACTGTTTTTT

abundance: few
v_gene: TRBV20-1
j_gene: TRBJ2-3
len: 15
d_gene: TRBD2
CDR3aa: CSASPSGGVTDTQYF
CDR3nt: TGCAGTGCTAGTCCTAGCGGGGGGGTCACAGATACGCAGTATTTT